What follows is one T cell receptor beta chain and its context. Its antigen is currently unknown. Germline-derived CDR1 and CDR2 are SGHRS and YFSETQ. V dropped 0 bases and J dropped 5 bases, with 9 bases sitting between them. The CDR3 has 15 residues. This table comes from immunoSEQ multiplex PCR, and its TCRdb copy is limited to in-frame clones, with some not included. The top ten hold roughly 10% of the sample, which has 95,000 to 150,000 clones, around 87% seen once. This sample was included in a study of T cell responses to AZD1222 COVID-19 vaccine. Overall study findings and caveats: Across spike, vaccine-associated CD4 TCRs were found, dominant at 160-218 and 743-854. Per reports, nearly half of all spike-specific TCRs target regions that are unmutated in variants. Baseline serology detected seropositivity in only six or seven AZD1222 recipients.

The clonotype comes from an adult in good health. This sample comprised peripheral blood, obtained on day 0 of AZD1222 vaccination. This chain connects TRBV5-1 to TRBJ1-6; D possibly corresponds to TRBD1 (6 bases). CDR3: CASSLDRVDNSPLHF. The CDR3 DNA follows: TGCGCCAGCAGCTTGGACAGGGTAGATAATTCACCCCTCCACTTT.